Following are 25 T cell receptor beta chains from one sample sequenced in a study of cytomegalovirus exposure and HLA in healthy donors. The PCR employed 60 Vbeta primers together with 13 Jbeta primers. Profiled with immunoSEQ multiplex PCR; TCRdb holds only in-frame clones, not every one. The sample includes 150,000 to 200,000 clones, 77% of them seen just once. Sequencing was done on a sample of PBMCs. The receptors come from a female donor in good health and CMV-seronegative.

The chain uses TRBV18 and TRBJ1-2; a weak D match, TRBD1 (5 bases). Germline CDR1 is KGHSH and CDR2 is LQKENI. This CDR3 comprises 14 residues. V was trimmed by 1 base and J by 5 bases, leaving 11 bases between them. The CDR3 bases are TGTGCCAGCTCACCACTGGGACTGGAATATGGCTACACCTTC. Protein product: CASSPLGLEYGYTF.

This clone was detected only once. The CDR3 nucleotides are TGTGCCTGGAGTCAACTCCTTGGGCACGAGCAGTACTTC. Protein: CAWSQLLGHEQYF. The rearrangement joins TRBV30 to TRBJ2-5; D unclear. The DNA end favors TRBJ2-7, so the J call may be wrong. Germline V gene sequence: CDR1 GTSNPN, CDR2 SVGIG (reference sequence). This CDR3 is 13 amino acids long.

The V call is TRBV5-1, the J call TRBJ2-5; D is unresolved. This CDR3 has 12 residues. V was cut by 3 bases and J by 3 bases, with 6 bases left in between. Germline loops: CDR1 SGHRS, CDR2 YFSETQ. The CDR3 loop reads CASSSPEETQYF. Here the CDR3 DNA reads TGCGCCAGCAGCTCCCCCGAAGAGACCCAGTACTTC.

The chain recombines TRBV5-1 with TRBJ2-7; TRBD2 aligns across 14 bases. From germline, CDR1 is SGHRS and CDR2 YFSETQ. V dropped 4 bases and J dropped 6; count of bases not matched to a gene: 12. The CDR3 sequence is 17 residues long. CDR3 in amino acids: CASSPGLAGAKGGEQYF. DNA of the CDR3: TGCGCCAGCAGCCCGGGACTAGCGGGGGCCAAAGGGGGCGAGCAGTACTTC.

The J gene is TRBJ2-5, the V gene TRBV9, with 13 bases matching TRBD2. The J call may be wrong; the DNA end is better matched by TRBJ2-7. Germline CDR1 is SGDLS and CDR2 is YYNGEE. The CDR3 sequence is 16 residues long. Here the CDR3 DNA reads TGTGCCAGCAGCGTAGCGGGACTAGCGGGACCCTACGAGCAGTACTTC. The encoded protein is CASSVAGLAGPYEQYF.

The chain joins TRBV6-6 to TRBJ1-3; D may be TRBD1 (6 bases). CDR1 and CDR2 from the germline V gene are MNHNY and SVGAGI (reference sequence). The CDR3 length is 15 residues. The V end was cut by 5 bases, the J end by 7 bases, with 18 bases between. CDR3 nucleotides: TGTGCCAGCAGTGACGACGGGACACCTCCGAACACCATATATTTT. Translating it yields CASSDDGTPPNTIYF.

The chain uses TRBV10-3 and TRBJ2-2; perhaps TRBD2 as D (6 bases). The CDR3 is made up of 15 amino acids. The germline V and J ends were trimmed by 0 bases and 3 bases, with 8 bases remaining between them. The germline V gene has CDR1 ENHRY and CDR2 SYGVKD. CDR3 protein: CAISESGGDTGELFF. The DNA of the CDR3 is TGTGCCATCAGTGAGTCGGGGGGAGACACCGGGGAGCTGTTTTTT.

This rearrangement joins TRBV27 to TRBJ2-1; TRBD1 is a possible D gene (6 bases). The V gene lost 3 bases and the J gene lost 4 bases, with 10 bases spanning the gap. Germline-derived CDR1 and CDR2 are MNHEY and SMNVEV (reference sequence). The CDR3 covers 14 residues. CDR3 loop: CASSFGTQYNEQFF. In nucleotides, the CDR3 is TGTGCCAGCAGTTTTGGGACACAATACAATGAGCAGTTCTTC.

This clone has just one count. The CDR3, as DNA: TGTGCCAGCAGCCCCCAATCCTATAATTCACCCCTCCACTTT. Translated, it gives CASSPQSYNSPLHF. The gene calls are TRBV28 and TRBJ1-6, with no clear D. Germline V lookup: CDR1 MDHEN, CDR2 SYDVKM. The CDR3 is 14 amino acids. The V end was cut by 6 bases, the J end by 1 base, with 7 bases between.

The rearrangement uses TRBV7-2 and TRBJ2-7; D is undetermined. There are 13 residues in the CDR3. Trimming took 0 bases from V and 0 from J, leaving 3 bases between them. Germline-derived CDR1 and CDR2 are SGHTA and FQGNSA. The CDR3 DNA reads TGTGCCAGCAGCTTAGCTAGCTCCTACGAGCAGTACTTC. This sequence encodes CASSLASSYEQYF.

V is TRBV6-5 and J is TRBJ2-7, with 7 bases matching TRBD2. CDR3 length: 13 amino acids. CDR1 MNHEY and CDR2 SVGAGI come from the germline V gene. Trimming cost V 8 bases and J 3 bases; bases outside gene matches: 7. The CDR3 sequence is CASPEREGYEQYF. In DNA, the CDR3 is TGTGCCAGCCCCGAGCGGGAAGGCTACGAGCAGTACTTC.

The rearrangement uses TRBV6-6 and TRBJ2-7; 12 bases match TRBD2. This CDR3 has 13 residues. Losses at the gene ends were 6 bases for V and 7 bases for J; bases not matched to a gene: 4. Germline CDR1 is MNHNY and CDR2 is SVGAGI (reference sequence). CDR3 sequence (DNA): TGTGCCAGCAGAAACGGACTAGCGGGGGAGCAGTACTTC. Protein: CASRNGLAGEQYF.

The CDR3: CASSIKAGGPSETQYF. In DNA form, the CDR3 reads TGTGCCAGTAGTATTAAAGCGGGGGGGCCTAGCGAGACCCAGTACTTC. The chain is built from TRBV19 and TRBJ2-5, with 10 nucleotides matching TRBD2. The CDR3 length is 16 residues. Germline V CDR1 and CDR2: LNHDA, SQIVND (reference sequence). J gave up 5 bases and V 3 bases, and 9 bases lay outside the gene matches.

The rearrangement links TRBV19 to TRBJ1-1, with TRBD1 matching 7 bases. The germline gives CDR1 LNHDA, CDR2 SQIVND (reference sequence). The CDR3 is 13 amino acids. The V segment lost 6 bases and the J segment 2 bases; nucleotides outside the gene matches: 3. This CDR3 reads CASRTGSNTEAFF. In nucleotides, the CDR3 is TGTGCCAGTAGGACAGGGTCTAACACTGAAGCTTTCTTT. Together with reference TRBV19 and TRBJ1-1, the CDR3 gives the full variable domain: DGGITQSPKYLFRKEGQNVTLSCEQNLNHDAMYWYRQDPGQGLRLIYYSQIVNDFQKGDIAEGYSVSREKKESFPLTVTSAQKNPTAFYLCASRTGSNTEAFFGQGTRLTVV.

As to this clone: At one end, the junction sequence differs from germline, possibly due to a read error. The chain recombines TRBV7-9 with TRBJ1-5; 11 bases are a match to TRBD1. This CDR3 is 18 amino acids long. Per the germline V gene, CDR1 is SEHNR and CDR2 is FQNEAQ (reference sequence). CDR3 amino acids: CSSSLAPIRDRGNQPQHF. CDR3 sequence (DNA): TGTTCCAGCAGCTTAGCTCCAATCCGGGACAGGGGGAATCAGCCCCAGCATTTT.

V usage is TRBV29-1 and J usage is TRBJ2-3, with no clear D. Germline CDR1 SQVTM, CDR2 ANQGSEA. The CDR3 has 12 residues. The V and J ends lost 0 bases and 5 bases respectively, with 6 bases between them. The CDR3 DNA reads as TGCAGCGTTGAAGATCAGTTAGATACGCAGTATTTT. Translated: CSVEDQLDTQYF.

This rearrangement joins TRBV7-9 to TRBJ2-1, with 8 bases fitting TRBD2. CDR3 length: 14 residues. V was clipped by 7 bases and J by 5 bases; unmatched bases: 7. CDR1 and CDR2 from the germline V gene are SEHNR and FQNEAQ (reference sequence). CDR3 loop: CASKGLALHNEQFF. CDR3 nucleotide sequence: TGTGCCAGCAAAGGACTAGCTCTCCACAATGAGCAGTTCTTC.

In DNA, the CDR3 is TGTGCCAGCAGCCCGACGACTCCGGGGGAGACCCAGTACTTC. Residues: CASSPTTPGETQYF. The chain has TRBV9 and TRBJ2-5; D is possibly TRBD2 (5 bases). The CDR3 is 14 amino acids. V was cut by 4 bases and J by 5 bases, with 15 bases left in between. Germline CDR1 and CDR2: SGDLS and YYNGEE.

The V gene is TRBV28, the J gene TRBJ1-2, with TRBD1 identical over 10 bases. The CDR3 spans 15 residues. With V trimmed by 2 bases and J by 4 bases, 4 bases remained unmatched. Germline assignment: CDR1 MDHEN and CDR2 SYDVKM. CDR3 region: CASSLGTGVGYGYTF. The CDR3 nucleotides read TGTGCCAGCAGTTTAGGGACAGGGGTCGGCTATGGCTACACCTTC.

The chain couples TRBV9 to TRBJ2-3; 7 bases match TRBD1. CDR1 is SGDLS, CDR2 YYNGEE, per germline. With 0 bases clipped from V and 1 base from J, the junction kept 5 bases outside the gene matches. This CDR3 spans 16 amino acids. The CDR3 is CASSVAWQGGTDTQYF. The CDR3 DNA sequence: TGTGCCAGCAGCGTAGCTTGGCAGGGGGGCACAGATACGCAGTATTTT.

The CDR3 DNA reads as TGTGCCACCAGCAATCCTGCGTGGCAGGGTAGGGCCTACGAGCAGTACTTC. Amino acid sequence: CATSNPAWQGRAYEQYF. This rearrangement joins TRBV15 to TRBJ2-7, with D maybe TRBD1 (5 bases). Germline lookup yields CDR1 LNHNV and CDR2 YYDKDF (reference sequence). This CDR3 spans 17 amino acids. V lost 4 bases and J 2 bases, leaving 21 bases between the germline ends.

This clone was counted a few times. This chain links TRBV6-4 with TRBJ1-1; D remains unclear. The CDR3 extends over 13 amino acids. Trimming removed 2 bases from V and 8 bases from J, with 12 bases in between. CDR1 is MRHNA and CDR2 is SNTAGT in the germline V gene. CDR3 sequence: CASSDDGLKEAFF. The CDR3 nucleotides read TGTGCCAGCAGTGACGACGGACTAAAGGAAGCTTTCTTT.

The CDR3 loop reads CASGQTNYEQYF. In DNA form, the CDR3 reads TGTGCCTCGGGACAGACTAACTACGAGCAGTACTTC. This chain uses TRBV30 with TRBJ2-7, with TRBD1 identical over 7 bases. Germline lookup yields CDR1 GTSNPN and CDR2 SVGIG (reference sequence). V gave up 7 bases and J gave up 3 bases; unmatched junction bases: 6. CDR3 length equals 12 residues.

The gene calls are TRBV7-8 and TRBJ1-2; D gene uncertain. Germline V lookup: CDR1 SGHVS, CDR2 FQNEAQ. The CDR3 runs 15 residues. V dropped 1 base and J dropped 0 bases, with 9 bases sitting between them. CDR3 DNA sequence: TGTGCCAGCAGCTTAGGCAGGCCTACTAACTATGGCTACACCTTC. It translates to CASSLGRPTNYGYTF.

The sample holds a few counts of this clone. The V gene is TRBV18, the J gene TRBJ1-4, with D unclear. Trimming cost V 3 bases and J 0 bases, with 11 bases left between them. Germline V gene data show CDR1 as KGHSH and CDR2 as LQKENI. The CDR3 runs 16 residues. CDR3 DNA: TGTGCCAGCTCACCGCAATTCAGCGCAACTAATGAAAAACTGTTTTTT. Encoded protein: CASSPQFSATNEKLFF.